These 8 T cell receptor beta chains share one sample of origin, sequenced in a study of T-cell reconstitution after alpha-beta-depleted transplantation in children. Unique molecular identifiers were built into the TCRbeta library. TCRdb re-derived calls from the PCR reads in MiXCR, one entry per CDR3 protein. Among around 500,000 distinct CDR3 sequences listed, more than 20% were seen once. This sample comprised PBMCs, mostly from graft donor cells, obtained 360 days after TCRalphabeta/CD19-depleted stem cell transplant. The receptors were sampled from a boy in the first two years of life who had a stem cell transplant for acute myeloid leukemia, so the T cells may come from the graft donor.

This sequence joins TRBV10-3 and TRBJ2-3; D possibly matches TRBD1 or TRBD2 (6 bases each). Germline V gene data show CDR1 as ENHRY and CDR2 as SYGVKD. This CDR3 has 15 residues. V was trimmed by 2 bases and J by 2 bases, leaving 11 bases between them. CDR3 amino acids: CAISEGGQSTDTQYF. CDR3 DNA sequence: TGTGCCATCAGTGAGGGGGGGCAGTCCACAGATACGCAGTATTTT.

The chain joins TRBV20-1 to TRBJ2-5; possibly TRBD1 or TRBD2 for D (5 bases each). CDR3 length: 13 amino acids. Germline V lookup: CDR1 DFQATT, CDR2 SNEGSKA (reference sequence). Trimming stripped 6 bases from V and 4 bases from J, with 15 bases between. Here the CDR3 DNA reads TGCAGTGCCCCCGGTTCGGGGCGAGAGACCCAGTACTTC. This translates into CSAPGSGRETQYF.

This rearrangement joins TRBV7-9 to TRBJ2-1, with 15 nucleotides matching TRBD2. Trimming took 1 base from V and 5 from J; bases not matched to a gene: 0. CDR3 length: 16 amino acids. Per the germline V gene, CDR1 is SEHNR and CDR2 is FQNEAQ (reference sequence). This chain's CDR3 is CASSLGTSGGDNEQFF. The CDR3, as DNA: TGTGCCAGCAGCTTAGGGACTAGCGGGGGGGACAATGAGCAGTTCTTC. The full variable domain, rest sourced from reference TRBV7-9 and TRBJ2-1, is DTGVSQNPRHKITKRGQNVTFRCDPISEHNRLYWYRQTLGQGPEFLTYFQNEAQLEKSRLLSDRFSAERPKGSFSTLEIQRTEQGDSAMYLCASSLGTSGGDNEQFFGPGTRLTVL.

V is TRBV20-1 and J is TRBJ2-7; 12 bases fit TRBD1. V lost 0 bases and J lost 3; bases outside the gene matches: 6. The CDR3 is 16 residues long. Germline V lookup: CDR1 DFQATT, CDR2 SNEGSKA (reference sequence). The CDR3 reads CSARDQGTGGNYEQYF. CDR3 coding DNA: TGCAGTGCTAGAGATCAGGGGACAGGGGGCAACTACGAGCAGTACTTC.

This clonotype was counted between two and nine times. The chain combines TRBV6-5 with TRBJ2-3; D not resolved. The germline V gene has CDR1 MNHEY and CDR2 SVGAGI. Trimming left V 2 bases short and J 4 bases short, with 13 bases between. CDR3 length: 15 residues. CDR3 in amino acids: CASSYGVFGADTQYF. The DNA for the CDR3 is TGTGCCAGCAGTTACGGTGTGTTCGGCGCAGATACGCAGTATTTT.

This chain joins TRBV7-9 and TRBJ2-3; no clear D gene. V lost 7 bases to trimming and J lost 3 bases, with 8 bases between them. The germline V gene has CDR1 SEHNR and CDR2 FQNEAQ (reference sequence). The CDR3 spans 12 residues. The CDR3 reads CASKKGTDTQYF. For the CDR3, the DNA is TGTGCCAGCAAAAAGGGAACAGATACGCAGTATTTT.

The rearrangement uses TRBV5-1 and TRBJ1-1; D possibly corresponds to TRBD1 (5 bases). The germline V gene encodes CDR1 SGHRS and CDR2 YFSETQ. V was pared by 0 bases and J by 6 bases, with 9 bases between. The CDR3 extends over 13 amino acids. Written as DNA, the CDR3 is TGCGCCAGCAGCTTGGTGGGGGAGGCTGAAGCTTTCTTT. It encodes CASSLVGEAEAFF.

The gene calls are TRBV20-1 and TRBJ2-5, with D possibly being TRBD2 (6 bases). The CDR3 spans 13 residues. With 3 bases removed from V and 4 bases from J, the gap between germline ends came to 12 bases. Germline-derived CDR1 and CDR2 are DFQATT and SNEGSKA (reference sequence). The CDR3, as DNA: TGCAGTGCTAGGAGCCCCGGGGGAGAGACCCAGTACTTC. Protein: CSARSPGGETQYF.